The 3 T cell receptor beta chains given below trace back to one sample, sequenced in a study of sequential checkpoint blockade in melanoma. Here immunoSEQ multiplex PCR was the method, and the copy in TCRdb shows in-frame clones only, minus some. The repertoire holds over 1,500 clones, with 24% as singletons. Treatment defined: randomized to nivolumab then ipilimumab (arm A) or the reverse (arm B). The sequencing here drew on tumor tissue (inferred from file names), taken from a patient given nivolumab and ipilimumab in sequence. Receptors originate from a human donor with melanoma.

This clone appeared a few times. The chain combines TRBV30 with TRBJ2-7; either TRBD1 or TRBD2 may fit D (5 bases each). Germline V lookup: CDR1 GTSNPN, CDR2 SVGIG (reference sequence). V dropped 0 bases and J dropped 4 bases, with 16 bases sitting between them. The CDR3 contains 15 residues. CDR3 DNA: TGTGCCTGGAGTGTCCGGGGCCGAACACTATACGAGCAGTACTTC. As protein: CAWSVRGRTLYEQYF.

In its sample, this clone ranks as medium-sized. V gene TRBV11-3 combines with J gene TRBJ2-6; D unresolved. Trimming pared 3 bases from V and 1 base from J, leaving 7 bases between. Per germline, CDR1 SGHNT and CDR2 YENEEA. The CDR3 is made up of 15 amino acids. In DNA form, the CDR3 reads TGTGCCAGCAGCTTTCACCTTTCTGGGGCCAACGTCCTGACTTTC. Translated: CASSFHLSGANVLTF.

This clone was seen only a few times. CDR3 coding DNA: TGCGCCAGCAGCCCGCCCGAAGGGGGGCAGTTCTTC. This encodes CASSPPEGGQFF. V is TRBV4-1 and J is TRBJ2-1; TRBD1 might be the D (6 bases). Per germline, CDR1 MGHRA and CDR2 YSYEKL. V dropped 4 bases and J dropped 12 bases, with 13 bases sitting between them. This CDR3 comprises 12 residues.